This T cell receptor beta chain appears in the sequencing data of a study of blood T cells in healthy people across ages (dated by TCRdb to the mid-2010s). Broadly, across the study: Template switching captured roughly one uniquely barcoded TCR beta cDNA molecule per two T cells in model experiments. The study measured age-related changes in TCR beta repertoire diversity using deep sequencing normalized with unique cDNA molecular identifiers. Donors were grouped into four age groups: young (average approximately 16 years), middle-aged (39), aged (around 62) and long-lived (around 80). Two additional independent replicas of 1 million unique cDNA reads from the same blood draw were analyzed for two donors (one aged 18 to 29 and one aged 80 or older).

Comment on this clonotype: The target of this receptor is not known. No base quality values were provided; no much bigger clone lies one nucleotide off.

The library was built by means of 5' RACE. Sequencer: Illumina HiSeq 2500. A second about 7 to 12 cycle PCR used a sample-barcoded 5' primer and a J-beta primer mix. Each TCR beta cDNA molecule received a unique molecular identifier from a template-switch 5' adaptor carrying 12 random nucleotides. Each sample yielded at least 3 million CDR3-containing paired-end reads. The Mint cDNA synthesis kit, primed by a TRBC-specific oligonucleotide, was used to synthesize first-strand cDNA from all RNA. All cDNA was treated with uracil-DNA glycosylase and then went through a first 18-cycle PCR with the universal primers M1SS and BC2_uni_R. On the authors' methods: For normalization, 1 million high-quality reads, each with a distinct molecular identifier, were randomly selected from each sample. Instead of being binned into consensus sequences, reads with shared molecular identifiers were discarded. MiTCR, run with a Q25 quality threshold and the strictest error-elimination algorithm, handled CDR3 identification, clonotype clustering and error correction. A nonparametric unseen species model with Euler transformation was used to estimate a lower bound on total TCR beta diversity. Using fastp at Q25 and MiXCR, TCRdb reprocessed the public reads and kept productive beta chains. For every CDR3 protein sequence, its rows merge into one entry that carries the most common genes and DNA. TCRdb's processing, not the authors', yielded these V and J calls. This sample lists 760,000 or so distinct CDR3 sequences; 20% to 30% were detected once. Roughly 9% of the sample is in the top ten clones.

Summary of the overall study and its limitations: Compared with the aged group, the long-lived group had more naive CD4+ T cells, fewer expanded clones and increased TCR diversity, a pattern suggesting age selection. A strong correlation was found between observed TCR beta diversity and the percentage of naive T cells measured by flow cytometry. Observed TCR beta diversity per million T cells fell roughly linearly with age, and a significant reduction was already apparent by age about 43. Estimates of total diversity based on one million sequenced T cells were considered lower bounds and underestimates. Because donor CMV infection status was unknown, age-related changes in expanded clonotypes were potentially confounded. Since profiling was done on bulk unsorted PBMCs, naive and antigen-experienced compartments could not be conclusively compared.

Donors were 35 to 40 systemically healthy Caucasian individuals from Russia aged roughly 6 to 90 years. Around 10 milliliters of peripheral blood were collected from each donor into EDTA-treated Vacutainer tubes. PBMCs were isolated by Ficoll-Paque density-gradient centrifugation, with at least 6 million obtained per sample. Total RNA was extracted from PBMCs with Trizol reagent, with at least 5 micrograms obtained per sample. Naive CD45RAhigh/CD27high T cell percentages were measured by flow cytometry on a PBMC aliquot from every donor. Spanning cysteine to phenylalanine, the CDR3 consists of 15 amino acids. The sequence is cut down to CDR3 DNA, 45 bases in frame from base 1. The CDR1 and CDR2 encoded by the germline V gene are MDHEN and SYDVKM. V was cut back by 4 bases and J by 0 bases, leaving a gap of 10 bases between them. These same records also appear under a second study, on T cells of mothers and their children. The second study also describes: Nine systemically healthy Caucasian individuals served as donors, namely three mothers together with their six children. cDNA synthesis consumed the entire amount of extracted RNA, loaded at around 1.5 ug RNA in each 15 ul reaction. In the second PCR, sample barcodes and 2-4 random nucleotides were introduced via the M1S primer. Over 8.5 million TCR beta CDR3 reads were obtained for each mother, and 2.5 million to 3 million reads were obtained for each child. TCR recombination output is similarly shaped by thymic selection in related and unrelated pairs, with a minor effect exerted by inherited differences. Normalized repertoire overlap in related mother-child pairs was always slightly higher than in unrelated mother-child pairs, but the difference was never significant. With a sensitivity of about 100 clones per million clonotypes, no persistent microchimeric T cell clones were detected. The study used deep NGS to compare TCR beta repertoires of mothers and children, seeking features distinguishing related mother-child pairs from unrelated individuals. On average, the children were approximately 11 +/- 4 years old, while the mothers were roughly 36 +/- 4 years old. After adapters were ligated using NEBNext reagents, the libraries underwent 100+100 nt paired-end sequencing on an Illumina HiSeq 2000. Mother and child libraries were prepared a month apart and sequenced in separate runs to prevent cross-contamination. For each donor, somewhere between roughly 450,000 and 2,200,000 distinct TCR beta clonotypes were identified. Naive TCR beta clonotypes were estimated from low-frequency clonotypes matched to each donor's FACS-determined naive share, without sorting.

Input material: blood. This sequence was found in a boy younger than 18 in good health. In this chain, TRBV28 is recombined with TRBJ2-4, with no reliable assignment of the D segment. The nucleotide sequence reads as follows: TGTGCCAGCAGTTCCTCGGTAATAGCCAAAAACATTCAGTACTTC. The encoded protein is CASSSSVIAKNIQYF.